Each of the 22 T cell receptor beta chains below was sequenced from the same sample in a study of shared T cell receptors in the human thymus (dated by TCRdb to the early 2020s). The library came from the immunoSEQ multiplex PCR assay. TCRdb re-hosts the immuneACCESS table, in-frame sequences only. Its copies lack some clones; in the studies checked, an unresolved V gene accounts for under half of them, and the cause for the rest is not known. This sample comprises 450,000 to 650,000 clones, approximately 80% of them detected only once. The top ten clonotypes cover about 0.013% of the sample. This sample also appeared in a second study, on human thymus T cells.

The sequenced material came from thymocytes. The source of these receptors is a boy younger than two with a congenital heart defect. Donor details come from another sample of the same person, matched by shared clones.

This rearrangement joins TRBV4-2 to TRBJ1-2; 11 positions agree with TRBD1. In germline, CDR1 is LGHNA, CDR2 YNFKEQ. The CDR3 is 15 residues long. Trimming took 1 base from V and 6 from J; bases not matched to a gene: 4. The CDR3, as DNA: TGTGCCAGCAGCCAAGCTGGACAGGGGGCGAATGGCTACACCTTC. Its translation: CASSQAGQGANGYTF.

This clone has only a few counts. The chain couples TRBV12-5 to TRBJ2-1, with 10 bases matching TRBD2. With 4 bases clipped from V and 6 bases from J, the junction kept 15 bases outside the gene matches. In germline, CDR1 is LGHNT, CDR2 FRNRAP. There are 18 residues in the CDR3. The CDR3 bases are TGTGCTAGTGGTTCTGATTCCCTAGCGGGAGAGGAGACCAATGAGCAGTTCTTC. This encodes CASGSDSLAGEETNEQFF.

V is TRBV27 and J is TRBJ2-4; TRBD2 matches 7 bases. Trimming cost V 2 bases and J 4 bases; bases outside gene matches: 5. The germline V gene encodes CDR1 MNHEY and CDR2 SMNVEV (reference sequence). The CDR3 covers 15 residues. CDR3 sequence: CASSLPGAGKNIQYF. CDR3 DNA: TGTGCCAGCAGTTTACCCGGAGCGGGGAAAAACATTCAGTACTTC.

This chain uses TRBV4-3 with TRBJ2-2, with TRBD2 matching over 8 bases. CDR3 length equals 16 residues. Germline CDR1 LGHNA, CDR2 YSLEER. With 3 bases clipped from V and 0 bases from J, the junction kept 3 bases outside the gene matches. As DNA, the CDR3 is TGCGCCAGCAGCCAGGGGGGACTAGCGAACACCGGGGAGCTGTTTTTT. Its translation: CASSQGGLANTGELFF.

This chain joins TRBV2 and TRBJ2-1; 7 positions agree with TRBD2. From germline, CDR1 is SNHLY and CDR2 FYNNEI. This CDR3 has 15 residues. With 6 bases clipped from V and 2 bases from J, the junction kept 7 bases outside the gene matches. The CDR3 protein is CASSRLARPYNEQFF. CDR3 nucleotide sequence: TGTGCCAGCAGCCGACTAGCTCGCCCCTACAATGAGCAGTTCTTC.

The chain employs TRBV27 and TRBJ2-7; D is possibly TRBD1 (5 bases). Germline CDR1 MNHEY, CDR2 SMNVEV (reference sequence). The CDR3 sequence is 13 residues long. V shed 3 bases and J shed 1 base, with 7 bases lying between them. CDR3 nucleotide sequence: TGTGCCAGCAGTTTCAGACAGTCCTACGAGCAGTACTTC. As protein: CASSFRQSYEQYF.

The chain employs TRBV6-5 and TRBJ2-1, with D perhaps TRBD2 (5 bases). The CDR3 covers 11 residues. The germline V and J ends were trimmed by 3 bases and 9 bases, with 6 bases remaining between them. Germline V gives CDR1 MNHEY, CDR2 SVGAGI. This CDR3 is CASSYEGEQFF. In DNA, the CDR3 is TGTGCCAGCAGTTATGAGGGTGAGCAGTTCTTC.

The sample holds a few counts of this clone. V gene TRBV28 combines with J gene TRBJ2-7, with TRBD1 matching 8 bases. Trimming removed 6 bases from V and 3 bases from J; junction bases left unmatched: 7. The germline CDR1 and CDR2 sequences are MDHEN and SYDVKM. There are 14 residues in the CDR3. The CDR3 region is CASRFRGRNYEQYF. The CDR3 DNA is TGTGCCAGCAGATTCAGGGGGCGAAACTACGAGCAGTACTTC. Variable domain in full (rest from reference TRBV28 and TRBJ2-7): DVKVTQSSRYLVKRTGEKVFLECVQDMDHENMFWYRQDPGLGLRLIYFSYDVKMKEKGDIPEGYSVSREKKERFSLILESASTNQTSMYLCASRFRGRNYEQYFGPGTRLTVT.

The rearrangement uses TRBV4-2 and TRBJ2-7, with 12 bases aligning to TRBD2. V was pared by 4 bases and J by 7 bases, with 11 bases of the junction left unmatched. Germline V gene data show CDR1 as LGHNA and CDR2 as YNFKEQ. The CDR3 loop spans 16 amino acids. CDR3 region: CASSPGRTSGKEEQYF. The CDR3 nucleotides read TGTGCCAGCAGCCCCGGCCGGACTAGCGGGAAGGAGGAGCAGTACTTC.

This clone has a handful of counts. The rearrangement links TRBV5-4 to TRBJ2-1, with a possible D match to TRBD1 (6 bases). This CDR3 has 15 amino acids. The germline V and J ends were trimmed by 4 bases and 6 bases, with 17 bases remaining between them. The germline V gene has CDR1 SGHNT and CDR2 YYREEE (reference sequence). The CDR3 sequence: CASSLGQGKGNEQFF. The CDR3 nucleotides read TGTGCCAGCAGCCTAGGGCAGGGGAAAGGCAATGAGCAGTTCTTC.

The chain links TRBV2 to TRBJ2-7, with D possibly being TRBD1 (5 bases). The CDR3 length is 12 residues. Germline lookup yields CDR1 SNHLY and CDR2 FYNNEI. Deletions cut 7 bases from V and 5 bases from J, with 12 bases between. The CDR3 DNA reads TGTGCCAGCAAGACAGCTAGAAACGAGCAGTACTTC. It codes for CASKTARNEQYF.

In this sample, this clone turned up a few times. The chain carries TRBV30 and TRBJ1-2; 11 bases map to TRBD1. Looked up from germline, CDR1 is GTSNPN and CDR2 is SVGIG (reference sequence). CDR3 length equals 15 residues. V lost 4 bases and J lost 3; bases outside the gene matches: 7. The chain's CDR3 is CAWKPRTGGDYGYTF. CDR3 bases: TGTGCCTGGAAACCCCGGACAGGGGGCGACTATGGCTACACCTTC.

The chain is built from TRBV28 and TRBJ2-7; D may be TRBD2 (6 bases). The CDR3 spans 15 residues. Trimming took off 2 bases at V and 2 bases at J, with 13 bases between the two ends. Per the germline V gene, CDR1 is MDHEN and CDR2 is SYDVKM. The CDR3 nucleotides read TGTGCCAGCAGTTTAGGTAGCGGAGATACCTACGAGCAGTACTTC. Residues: CASSLGSGDTYEQYF.

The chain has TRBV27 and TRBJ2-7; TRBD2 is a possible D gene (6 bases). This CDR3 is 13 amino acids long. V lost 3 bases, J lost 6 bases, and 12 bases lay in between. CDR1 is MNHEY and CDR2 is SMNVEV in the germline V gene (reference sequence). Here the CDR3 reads CASSLRGIGEQYF. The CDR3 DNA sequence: TGTGCCAGCAGTTTGCGGGGTATTGGCGAGCAGTACTTC.

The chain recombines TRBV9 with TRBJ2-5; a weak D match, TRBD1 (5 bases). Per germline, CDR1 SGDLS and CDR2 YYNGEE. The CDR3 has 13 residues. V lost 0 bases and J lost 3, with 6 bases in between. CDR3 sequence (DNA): TGTGCCAGCAGCGTAGGCAGGGAAGAGACCCAGTACTTC. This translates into CASSVGREETQYF.

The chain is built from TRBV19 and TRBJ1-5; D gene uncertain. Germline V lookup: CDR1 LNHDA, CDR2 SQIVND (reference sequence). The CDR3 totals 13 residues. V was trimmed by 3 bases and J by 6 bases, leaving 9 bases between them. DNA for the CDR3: TGTGCCAGTAGTATGGGCTTCCTTCAGCCCCAGCATTTT. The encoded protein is CASSMGFLQPQHF.

The CDR3 nucleotides are TGCGCCAGCAGCCACGGGGGTAGCACAGATACGCAGTATTTT. Encoded protein: CASSHGGSTDTQYF. The chain is built from TRBV5-1 and TRBJ2-3; tentative D call: TRBD2 (6 bases). V was cut by 4 bases and J by 0 bases, with 9 bases left in between. Germline V CDR1 and CDR2: SGHRS, YFSETQ. This CDR3 is built from 14 residues.

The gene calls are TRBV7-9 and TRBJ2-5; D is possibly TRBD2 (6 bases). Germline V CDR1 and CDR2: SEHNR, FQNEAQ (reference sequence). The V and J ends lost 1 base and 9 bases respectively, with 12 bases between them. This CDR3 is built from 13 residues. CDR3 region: CASSLVPSGAQYF. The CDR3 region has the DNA TGTGCCAGCAGCTTAGTACCGTCGGGGGCCCAGTACTTC.

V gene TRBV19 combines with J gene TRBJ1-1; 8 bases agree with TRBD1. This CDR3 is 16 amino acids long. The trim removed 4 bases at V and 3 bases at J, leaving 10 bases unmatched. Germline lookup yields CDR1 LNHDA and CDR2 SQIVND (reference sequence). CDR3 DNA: TGTGCCAGTAGTAGGGGGATCAGGGGGCGTGACACTGAAGCTTTCTTT. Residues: CASSRGIRGRDTEAFF. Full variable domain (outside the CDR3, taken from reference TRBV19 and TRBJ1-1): DGGITQSPKYLFRKEGQNVTLSCEQNLNHDAMYWYRQDPGQGLRLIYYSQIVNDFQKGDIAEGYSVSREKKESFPLTVTSAQKNPTAFYLCASSRGIRGRDTEAFFGQGTRLTVV.

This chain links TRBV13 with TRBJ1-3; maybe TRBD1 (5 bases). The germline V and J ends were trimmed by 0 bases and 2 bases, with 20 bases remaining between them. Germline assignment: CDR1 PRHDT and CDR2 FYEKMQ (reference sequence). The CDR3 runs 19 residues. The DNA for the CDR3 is TGTGCCAGCAGCTTAGGTGTAGGGAAGTTCGGGGGAGCTGGAAACACCATATATTTT. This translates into CASSLGVGKFGGAGNTIYF.

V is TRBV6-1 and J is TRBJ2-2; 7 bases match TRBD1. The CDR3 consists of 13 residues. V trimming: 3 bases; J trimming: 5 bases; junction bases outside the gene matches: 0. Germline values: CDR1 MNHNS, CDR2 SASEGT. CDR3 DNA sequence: TGTGCCAGCAGTGAGACAGGGACCGGGGAGCTGTTTTTT. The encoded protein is CASSETGTGELFF.

The CDR3 nucleotides read TGTGCCAGCAGTGACCAGGGCGCGAACACTGAAGCTTTCTTT. Its protein product is CASSDQGANTEAFF. The chain couples TRBV25-1 to TRBJ1-1; a possible D gene is TRBD1 (5 bases). The V and J ends lost 3 bases and 1 base respectively, with 9 bases between them. CDR1 MGHDK and CDR2 SYGVNS come from the germline V gene. The CDR3 is 14 residues long.